This record covers a single T cell receptor (beta chain). As handled by the study authors: Out-of-frame sequences were removed, leaving roughly 2,200,000 distinct TCRbeta sequences. Some clones are missing from TCRdb's copy, which holds only in-frame ones; the method was immunoSEQ multiplex PCR. V and J calls and clone size are given by that table; D and trimming were obtained from the DNA. The data hold some 44,000 clones, with around 80% observed a single time. The record originates from a study of memory CD4+ T cells and cytomegalovirus serostatus. Study in general: This sample comes from healthy Belgian adults, 9 CMV seropositive, some 22 seronegative.

Single viable CD3+CD4+CD8-CD45RO+ cells were sorted as the memory CD4+ T cells. With 1 base removed from V and 0 bases from J, the gap between germline ends came to 8 bases. This CDR3 has 15 amino acids. Germline CDR1 SGHKS, CDR2 YYEKEE (reference sequence). This TCR was sampled from an adult in good health and CMV-seronegative. The chain recombines TRBV5-5 with TRBJ1-3; TRBD1 might be the D (6 bases). The sample comprised memory CD4+ T cells from blood. The CDR3 nucleotides are TGTGCCAGCAGCTTGCAGGGGAGCTCTGGAAACACCATATATTTT. Translation gives CASSLQGSSGNTIYF. Together with reference TRBV5-5 and TRBJ1-3, the CDR3 gives the full variable domain: DAGVTQSPTHLIKTRGQQVTLRCSPISGHKSVSWYQQVLGQGPQFIFQYYEKEERGRGNFPDRFSARQFPNYSSELNVNALLLGDSALYLCASSLQGSSGNTIYFGEGSWLTVV.